A single T cell receptor beta chain is shown here with its context. Its antigen is still unknown. This sample was included in a study of spatial heterogeneity in lung cancer. From germline, CDR1 is SGHRS and CDR2 YFSETQ. V shed 1 base and J 4 bases; nucleotides not matched to a gene: 6. This CDR3 spans 15 amino acids. Every cDNA TCR molecule received its own unique molecular identifier. From the 5' RACE reads, TCRdb called clonotypes with MiXCR, one entry per CDR3 protein. The table lists approximately 40,000 distinct CDR3 sequences, roughly 13% of them singletons. Study-level findings and limits: Compared with follow-up, resection was when ubiquitous expanded tumor TCRs appeared in blood more.

Documented time point: sample taken at primary tumor resection. Sequencing was performed on whole RNA extracted from tumor and nontumor lung tissue, or from frozen PBMC, and the material was left unsorted. The genes are TRBV5-1 and TRBJ2-7, with TRBD2 matching over 9 bases. The receptor was isolated from a male donor with early-stage non-small cell lung cancer. The sample was PBMCs, taken at surgery. CDR3 in amino acids: CASSLFTGLAYEQYF. CDR3 coding DNA: TGCGCCAGCAGCTTGTTTACGGGACTAGCTTACGAGCAGTACTTC. Supplemented by reference TRBV5-1 and TRBJ2-7, the full variable domain reads KAGVTQTPRYLIKTRGQQVTLSCSPISGHRSVSWYQQTPGQGLQFLFEYFSETQRNKGNFPGRFSGRQFSNSRSEMNVSTLELGDSALYLCASSLFTGLAYEQYFGPGTRLTVT.